This T cell receptor beta chain was sequenced during a study of OX40 agonist ivuxolimab in advanced cancers. Looking at the study overall: The study treated patients with ivuxolimab, an agonistic anti-OX40 (CD134) antibody.

Assay used: immunoSEQ multiplex PCR; TCRdb lists only in-frame clones, some missing. The sample lists 70,000 or so clones; almost 90% were seen once. Trimming removed 7 bases at V and 6 bases at J, with 9 bases between. Germline V gene lookup returns CDR1 SGHKS and CDR2 YYEKEE (reference sequence). The CDR3 contains 11 residues. The sequenced sample was CD4+ or CD8+ T cells sorted from blood, obtained in a trial of the OX40 agonist ivuxolimab. This receptor was taken from an adult with an advanced solid tumor such as melanoma, head and neck, liver or kidney cancer. This chain uses TRBV5-5 with TRBJ2-3, with D uncertain. The CDR3 here is CASPVGDTQYF. DNA for the CDR3: TGTGCCAGCCCGGTGGGGGATACGCAGTATTTT.